Shown below are 26 T cell receptor beta chains from a single sample sequenced in a study of OX40 agonist ivuxolimab in advanced cancers. Profiled with immunoSEQ multiplex PCR; TCRdb holds only in-frame clones, not every one. This sample yields approximately 80,000 clones, of which around 87% are seen a single time; 0.24% belongs to the top ten. The sample consisted of CD4+ or CD8+ T cells sorted from blood, taken in a trial of the OX40 agonist ivuxolimab. The source of these receptors is an adult with an advanced solid tumor such as melanoma, head and neck, liver or kidney cancer.

The V call is TRBV5-8, the J call TRBJ2-1; TRBD2 agrees at 8 bases. Germline trimming cut 4 bases from V and 5 bases from J; bases unmatched to any gene: 14. There are 17 residues in the CDR3. Germline assignment: CDR1 SGHTS and CDR2 YDEGEE. The CDR3: CASSSLRASGLDNEQFF. DNA of the CDR3: TGTGCCAGCAGCAGCCTCCGGGCTAGCGGGCTTGACAATGAGCAGTTCTTC.

The rearrangement uses TRBV6-1 and TRBJ2-1, with TRBD1 matching over 9 bases. The trim removed 5 bases at V and 9 bases at J, leaving 11 bases unmatched. Germline values: CDR1 MNHNS, CDR2 SASEGT. The CDR3 covers 15 residues. CDR3 protein: CASSQGQGNVGEQFF. The CDR3 DNA is TGTGCCAGCAGTCAGGGACAGGGAAATGTCGGTGAGCAGTTCTTC.

J is TRBJ2-2 and V is TRBV27, with a possible D match to TRBD1 (6 bases). V dropped 5 bases and J dropped 4 bases, with 17 bases sitting between them. The CDR3 contains 16 residues. Germline V CDR1 and CDR2: MNHEY, SMNVEV (reference sequence). The DNA for the CDR3 is TGTGCCAGCAGTCCCAGGGGTAGCGCACTCACCGGGGAGCTGTTTTTT. It codes for CASSPRGSALTGELFF.

The chain links TRBV5-1 to TRBJ1-2; D uncertain. The V gene lost 0 bases and the J gene lost 1 base, with 10 bases spanning the gap. The CDR3 consists of 15 residues. Germline lookup yields CDR1 SGHRS and CDR2 YFSETQ. In DNA form, the CDR3 reads TGCGCCAGCAGCTTGGCCCGGGCAGATAACTATGGCTACACCTTC. This gives the protein CASSLARADNYGYTF.

V and J are TRBV13 and TRBJ1-5; D is ambiguous. Germline CDR1 reads PRHDT; CDR2 reads FYEKMQ (reference sequence). Trimming removed 6 bases at V and 4 bases at J, with 10 bases between. This CDR3 spans 13 amino acids. The CDR3 loop is CASSPYENQPQHF. The CDR3 DNA is TGTGCCAGCAGTCCGTACGAGAATCAGCCCCAGCATTTT. Using reference TRBV13 and TRBJ1-5 for the parts outside the CDR3, the full variable domain is AAGVIQSPRHLIKEKRETATLKCYPIPRHDTVYWYQQGPGQDPQFLISFYEKMQSDKGSIPDRFSAQQFSDYHSELNMSSLELGDSALYFCASSPYENQPQHFGDGTRLSIL.

This clone was observed a single time. The V and J genes are TRBV5-1 and TRBJ2-1, with TRBD1 identical over 7 bases. Trimming cost V 2 bases and J 6 bases; bases outside gene matches: 5. This CDR3 region has 14 residues. CDR1 SGHRS and CDR2 YFSETQ come from the germline V gene. The CDR3 nucleotides read TGCGCCAGCAGCTTACAAGGACAGGCCAATGAGCAGTTCTTC. The encoded protein is CASSLQGQANEQFF.

This rearrangement joins TRBV11-2 to TRBJ1-5, with D perhaps matching TRBD1 (6 bases). This CDR3 has 15 amino acids. Trimming shortened V by 5 bases and J by 0 bases, and 11 bases separated the two germline ends. The V gene's germline CDR1 is SGHAT and CDR2 FQNNGV. In DNA form, the CDR3 reads TGTGCCAGCAGCCAGGACAGTAATAGCAATCAGCCCCAGCATTTT. It encodes CASSQDSNSNQPQHF.

This chain links TRBV29-1 with TRBJ2-6; D is unresolved. Per germline, CDR1 SQVTM and CDR2 ANQGSEA. Trimming cost V 5 bases and J 0 bases, with 11 bases left between them. The CDR3 is 15 residues long. As DNA, the CDR3 is TGCAGCGTTTCAGGTCCTGGCTCTGGGGCCAACGTCCTGACTTTC. Translated: CSVSGPGSGANVLTF.

This clone showed up just once. The rearrangement joins TRBV4-1 to TRBJ2-5, with TRBD1 matching over 8 bases. This CDR3 is built from 17 residues. CDR1 and CDR2 (germline): MGHRA, YSYEKL. V dropped 1 base and J dropped 5; count of bases not matched to a gene: 12. The CDR3 reads CASSQGRGTGGSETQYF. In DNA, the CDR3 is TGCGCCAGCAGCCAAGGGAGGGGGACAGGAGGGAGTGAGACCCAGTACTTC.

This sequence joins TRBV7-2 and TRBJ2-3; 7 nucleotides agree with TRBD2. Germline CDR1 reads SGHTA; CDR2 reads FQGNSA. The CDR3 covers 16 residues. The V segment lost 5 bases and the J segment 2 bases; nucleotides outside the gene matches: 10. The CDR3 sequence is CASSQSGLAVTDTQYF. CDR3 in DNA: TGTGCCAGCAGCCAATCCGGGCTAGCGGTCACAGATACGCAGTATTTT.

The chain recombines TRBV28 with TRBJ1-3; unclear D gene. Between the trimmed V and J ends, which lost 5 bases and 7 bases, there was a span of 18 bases. This CDR3 is built from 15 residues. Germline-derived CDR1 and CDR2 are MDHEN and SYDVKM. The CDR3 spells CASSPMSLTGNTIYF. CDR3 in DNA: TGTGCCAGCAGTCCAATGTCTCTAACCGGGAACACCATATATTTT. Full variable domain (outside the CDR3, taken from reference TRBV28 and TRBJ1-3): DVKVTQSSRYLVKRTGEKVFLECVQDMDHENMFWYRQDPGLGLRLIYFSYDVKMKEKGDIPEGYSVSREKKERFSLILESASTNQTSMYLCASSPMSLTGNTIYFGEGSWLTVV.

V is TRBV7-9 and J is TRBJ2-7, with a tentative D call TRBD1 (6 bases). The CDR3 totals 15 residues. Deletions cut 2 bases from V and 0 bases from J, with 11 bases between. CDR1 SEHNR and CDR2 FQNEAQ come from the germline V gene (reference sequence). CDR3 in amino acids: CASSLNRDSSYEQYF. The CDR3 DNA follows: TGTGCCAGCAGCTTAAACAGGGATAGCTCCTACGAGCAGTACTTC.

This clone was recorded only once. The chain combines TRBV5-1 with TRBJ1-1, with no clear D. Trimming stripped 4 bases from V and 0 bases from J, with 10 bases between. The CDR3 extends over 14 amino acids. Germline CDR1 SGHRS, CDR2 YFSETQ. The CDR3 reads CASSPVEMNTEAFF. CDR3 in DNA: TGCGCCAGCAGCCCGGTCGAGATGAACACTGAAGCTTTCTTT.

This chain links TRBV19 with TRBJ2-1; no reliable D call. The CDR3 loop spans 15 amino acids. The V gene's germline CDR1 is LNHDA and CDR2 SQIVND (reference sequence). V shed 3 bases and J shed 3 bases, with 12 bases lying between them. This CDR3 reads CASSISSGFYNEQFF. DNA of the CDR3: TGTGCCAGTAGTATCTCGTCGGGCTTCTACAATGAGCAGTTCTTC.

V gene TRBV19 combines with J gene TRBJ2-5; 7 nucleotides agree with TRBD1. The J segment lost 2 bases and the V segment lost 4 bases, leaving 4 bases of the junction unmatched. CDR1 LNHDA and CDR2 SQIVND come from the germline V gene (reference sequence). The CDR3 runs 14 residues. The CDR3 is CASSTPGQQETQYF. The DNA for the CDR3 is TGTGCCAGTAGTACCCCGGGACAGCAAGAGACCCAGTACTTC.

The J gene is TRBJ2-1, the V gene TRBV9, with 7 bases matching TRBD1. The V gene's germline CDR1 is SGDLS and CDR2 YYNGEE. The CDR3 is made up of 17 amino acids. With V trimmed by 0 bases and J by 8 bases, 14 bases remained unmatched. Written as DNA, the CDR3 is TGTGCCAGCAGCGTAGCCAGGGGGTCGGGGTTCGGGGATGAGCAGTTCTTC. Translating it yields CASSVARGSGFGDEQFF.

J is TRBJ1-5 and V is TRBV20-1; a possible D gene is TRBD1 (5 bases). V lost 6 bases to trimming and J lost 10 bases, with 13 bases between them. In germline, CDR1 is DFQATT, CDR2 SNEGSKA (reference sequence). This CDR3 has 11 amino acids. CDR3 loop: CSAGGLGPQHF. The CDR3 DNA sequence: TGCAGTGCCGGGGGGTTGGGACCCCAGCATTTT.

The chain has TRBV11-2 and TRBJ1-2, with 11 bases that match TRBD1. Germline CDR1 SGHAT, CDR2 FQNNGV. The CDR3 has 15 residues. V gave up 3 bases and J gave up 2 bases; unmatched junction bases: 2. In nucleotides, the CDR3 is TGTGCCAGCAGCTTCAGGACAGGGGGCAACTATGGCTACACCTTC. Protein sequence: CASSFRTGGNYGYTF.

This sequence joins TRBV9 and TRBJ2-2; D is unclear. This CDR3 is built from 14 residues. From germline, CDR1 is SGDLS and CDR2 YYNGEE. Trimming left V 0 bases short and J 4 bases short, with 7 bases between. In DNA form, the CDR3 reads TGTGCCAGCAGCGTAGCGACCGGCACCGGGGAGCTGTTTTTT. It is translated as CASSVATGTGELFF.

This chain uses TRBV9 with TRBJ2-1; 7 nucleotides align to TRBD1. In germline, CDR1 is SGDLS, CDR2 YYNGEE. The CDR3 loop spans 18 amino acids. V lost 0 bases, J lost 2 bases, and 11 bases stayed unmatched. The CDR3 DNA is TGTGCCAGCAGCGTAGGGGTTTACGGGACAGTCACCTACAATGAGCAGTTCTTC. Its translation is CASSVGVYGTVTYNEQFF.

The V call is TRBV18, the J call TRBJ2-1; D gene ambiguous. CDR3 length equals 14 residues. Germline V gives CDR1 KGHSH, CDR2 LQKENI. Trimming left V 4 bases short and J 5 bases short, with 12 bases between. The CDR3 DNA reads as TGTGCCAGCTCACTGACCTCGCGACACAATGAGCAGTTCTTC. It translates to CASSLTSRHNEQFF.

The chain links TRBV7-8 to TRBJ2-1; 7 positions match TRBD2. The V and J ends lost 6 bases and 3 bases, in that order; junction bases with no gene match: 8. The CDR3 has 15 residues. Germline V gene lookup returns CDR1 SGHVS and CDR2 FQNEAQ. The CDR3 here is CASRLREDGYNEQFF. CDR3 nucleotide sequence: TGTGCCAGCAGGCTCCGGGAGGACGGCTACAATGAGCAGTTCTTC.

The J gene is TRBJ2-1, the V gene TRBV4-2; 8 nucleotides align to TRBD2. The CDR3 runs 16 residues. V gave up 1 base and J gave up 8 bases; unmatched junction bases: 10. Germline V gene sequence: CDR1 LGHNA, CDR2 YNFKEQ. Here the CDR3 DNA reads TGTGCCAGCAGCCAAGGAAGGACTAGCACTTTCCATGAGCAGTTCTTC. This codes for CASSQGRTSTFHEQFF.

The gene calls are TRBV4-3 and TRBJ2-2; 10 nucleotides match TRBD2. The germline CDR1 and CDR2 sequences are LGHNA and YSLEER. V lost 4 bases, J lost 4 bases, and 15 bases stayed unmatched. This CDR3 has 19 residues. The CDR3 loop reads CASSPPLGSSGSVTGELFF. The CDR3 coding sequence is TGCGCCAGCAGCCCCCCCCTCGGGTCTAGCGGGAGCGTCACCGGGGAGCTGTTTTTT.

The chain has TRBV7-9 and TRBJ1-1; D unclear. CDR3 length: 12 residues. V shed 1 base and J shed 4 bases, with 4 bases lying between them. Germline CDR1 is SEHNR and CDR2 is FQNEAQ (reference sequence). CDR3 nucleotide sequence: TGTGCCAGCAGCTTAGAATCCACTGAAGCTTTCTTT. Its protein is CASSLESTEAFF.

The chain couples TRBV2 to TRBJ2-5; D might be TRBD2 (6 bases). The CDR3 runs to 14 residues. Germline assignment: CDR1 SNHLY and CDR2 FYNNEI. Deletions cut 6 bases from V and 1 base from J, with 12 bases between. The CDR3 region is CASRWDFSQETQYF. The CDR3 nucleotides read TGTGCCAGCAGATGGGACTTTAGCCAAGAGACCCAGTACTTC.